A single sample is the source of the 14 T cell receptor beta chains below, sequenced in a study of T cells during gluten challenge in celiac disease. Using its own MiXCR run on the 5' RACE reads, TCRdb lists one record per CDR3 protein. The sample has 140 or so distinct CDR3 sequences; over 20% are singletons. Lineage-negative, tetramer-binding CD3+ CD4+ cells lacking CD45RA and CD62L but expressing integrin beta7 were gated. This sample comprised gluten-specific CD4+ T cells sorted from blood using tetramers, obtained at baseline or on day 6, 14 or 28 of gluten challenge (not recorded which). The receptors come from a male donor with celiac disease.

By its share, this clonotype is large (0.1 to 1%). The chain employs TRBV20-1 and TRBJ1-1, with D uncertain. There are 12 residues in the CDR3. The V end was cut by 6 bases, the J end by 1 base, with 9 bases between. The germline V gene encodes CDR1 DFQATT and CDR2 SNEGSKA (reference sequence). This CDR3 is CSAPPRNTEAFF. CDR3 DNA: TGCAGTGCCCCCCCAAGGAACACTGAAGCTTTCTTT.

V usage is TRBV19 and J usage is TRBJ2-1, with 7 nucleotides matching TRBD1. Losses at the gene ends were 7 bases for V and 1 base for J; bases not matched to a gene: 7. Per germline, CDR1 LNHDA and CDR2 SQIVND (reference sequence). The CDR3 totals 15 residues. The CDR3 DNA reads as TGTGCCAGTAAACCGACAGGGATGTCCTACAATGAGCAGTTCTTC. Translated, it gives CASKPTGMSYNEQFF.

This clonotype was observed a handful of times. The chain recombines TRBV19 with TRBJ2-5, with D possibly being TRBD1 or TRBD2 (5 bases each). This CDR3 is built from 13 residues. The germline gives CDR1 LNHDA, CDR2 SQIVND (reference sequence). V gave up 3 bases and J gave up 5 bases, with 10 bases separating them. Written as DNA, the CDR3 is TGTGCCAGTAGTATCGCGTGGGGGGAGACCCAGTACTTC. Translated: CASSIAWGETQYF.

The V gene is TRBV11-2, the J gene TRBJ1-1; D gene uncertain. CDR1 SGHAT and CDR2 FQNNGV come from the germline V gene. Deletions cut 3 bases from V and 0 bases from J, with 11 bases between. The CDR3 has 15 residues. CDR3 region: CASSFNSLMNTEAFF. CDR3 nucleotides: TGTGCCAGCAGCTTTAACAGCCTAATGAACACTGAAGCTTTCTTT.

This clonotype appeared a few times. A read error may be the cause here, since a much bigger clone is one base away. V gene TRBV24-1 combines with J gene TRBJ1-2; D is uncertain. This CDR3 has 12 amino acids. Germline V CDR1 and CDR2: KGHDR, SFDVKD. The CDR3 loop reads CAPAGPNYAYTF. CDR3 sequence (DNA): TGTGCACCCGCAGGACCTAACTATGCCTACACCTTC.

This clonotype is medium-sized by share. This chain joins TRBV7-3 and TRBJ2-2, with D possibly being TRBD1 (7 bases). This CDR3 is 15 amino acids long. V lost 2 bases and J 4 bases, leaving 11 bases between the germline ends. The germline V gene has CDR1 SGHTA and CDR2 FQGTGA. CDR3 residues: CASSLGGGGTGELFF. CDR3 coding DNA: TGTGCCAGCAGCTTAGGAGGGGGCGGCACCGGGGAGCTGTTTTTT.

This clonotype is hyperexpanded by share. The rearrangement links TRBV5-1 to TRBJ1-2; no clear D. The CDR3 extends over 14 amino acids. Germline V gene data show CDR1 as SGHRS and CDR2 as YFSETQ. V gave up 0 bases and J gave up 4 bases, with 10 bases separating them. CDR3 coding DNA: TGCGCCAGCAGCTTGGGCAGCTTCAGCTATGGCTACACCTTC. Amino acid sequence: CASSLGSFSYGYTF.

In this sample, this clonotype turned up a few times. The genes are TRBV29-1 and TRBJ2-7; D gene uncertain. Trimming cost V 4 bases and J 4 bases, with 5 bases left between them. This CDR3 comprises 10 residues. Germline CDR1 SQVTM, CDR2 ANQGSEA. The CDR3: CSVVRYEQYF. CDR3 nucleotide sequence: TGCAGCGTTGTGAGGTACGAGCAGTACTTC.

This clonotype counts as medium-sized (0.01 to 0.1%). The chain couples TRBV20-1 to TRBJ1-1; 8 bases map to TRBD1. The CDR3 extends over 17 amino acids. Germline V gives CDR1 DFQATT, CDR2 SNEGSKA (reference sequence). V was pared by 3 bases and J by 0 bases, with 12 bases of the junction left unmatched. In DNA form, the CDR3 reads TGCAGTGCTAGTGATCTCTTGGGACAGGTCATGAACACTGAAGCTTTCTTT. It is translated as CSASDLLGQVMNTEAFF.

This clonotype was seen a handful of times. J is TRBJ1-2 and V is TRBV7-8; D possibly corresponds to TRBD1 (5 bases). This CDR3 is 15 amino acids long. Trimming shortened V by 5 bases and J by 3 bases, and 16 bases separated the two germline ends. The V gene's germline CDR1 is SGHVS and CDR2 FQNEAQ. CDR3 loop: CASSLGGAFDYGYTF. The CDR3 bases are TGTGCCAGCAGCCTGGGAGGGGCGTTCGACTATGGCTACACCTTC.

By sample share, this clonotype is medium-sized. This sequence joins TRBV20-1 and TRBJ1-1; D gene uncertain. The germline V gene encodes CDR1 DFQATT and CDR2 SNEGSKA (reference sequence). The CDR3 covers 13 residues. V gave up 4 bases and J gave up 0 bases, with 9 bases separating them. For the CDR3, the DNA is TGCAGTGCTACGGCACAGTTGAACACTGAAGCTTTCTTT. Translating gives CSATAQLNTEAFF.

By share of the sample, this clonotype is large. The chain employs TRBV19 and TRBJ1-1, with 9 bases fitting TRBD1. The CDR3 spans 16 residues. Losses at the gene ends were 5 bases for V and 0 bases for J; bases not matched to a gene: 7. Germline CDR1 LNHDA, CDR2 SQIVND (reference sequence). CDR3 in DNA: TGTGCCAGTAGTGCCACAGGGGGCCAGATGAACACTGAAGCTTTCTTT. Its protein product is CASSATGGQMNTEAFF.

The chain couples TRBV29-1 to TRBJ2-5; tentative D call: TRBD2 (5 bases). The germline CDR1 and CDR2 sequences are SQVTM and ANQGSEA. The V and J ends lost 3 bases and 5 bases respectively, with 13 bases between them. The CDR3 runs to 13 residues. CDR3 sequence reads: CSVDPGSWETQYF. As DNA, the CDR3 is TGCAGCGTTGATCCGGGGAGCTGGGAGACCCAGTACTTC. The full variable domain, rest sourced from reference TRBV29-1 and TRBJ2-5, is SAVISQKPSRDICQRGTSLTIQCQVDSQVTMMFWYRQQPGQSLTLIATANQGSEATYESGFVIDKFPISRPNLTFSTLTVSNMSPEDSSIYLCSVDPGSWETQYFGPGTRLLVL.

By proportion, this clonotype is large (0.1 to 1%). The V call is TRBV7-2, the J call TRBJ2-3; 8 positions match TRBD2. CDR1 SGHTA and CDR2 FQGNSA come from the germline V gene. This CDR3 spans 15 amino acids. V shed 5 bases, J shed 7 bases, and the junction held 11 bases outside the gene matches. DNA for the CDR3: TGTGCCAGCAGCATCAGAGCGGGGGACGCAAATACGCAGTATTTT. Translation: CASSIRAGDANTQYF.